These 9 T cell receptor beta chains share one sample of origin, sequenced in a study of blood T cell repertoires in COVID-19. Only in-frame clones appear in the TCRdb table, and some are missing; sequencing was by immunoSEQ multiplex PCR. The profile covers 97,000 or so clones, with 79% appearing a single time and 15% to 20% taken by the ten largest. Sequenced input: peripheral blood. These receptors all come from a woman over 75 with active or convalescent COVID-19.

This clone has just one count. This chain links TRBV9 with TRBJ2-5, with 10 bases matching TRBD1. V lost 0 bases to trimming and J lost 3 bases; unmatched junction nucleotides: 5. The CDR3 length is 16 residues. Germline V gene sequence: CDR1 SGDLS, CDR2 YYNGEE. The CDR3 DNA reads TGTGCCAGCAGCGTAGTCGCCGGGACAGGGGAAGAGACCCAGTACTTC. Protein: CASSVVAGTGEETQYF.

The chain is built from TRBV7-2 and TRBJ2-4; a weak D match, TRBD2 (6 bases). In germline, CDR1 is SGHTA, CDR2 FQGNSA. The CDR3 covers 17 residues. V was clipped by 1 base and J by 7 bases, with 20 bases between them. The CDR3 loop reads CASSLGRLGRLGNIQYF. In DNA form, the CDR3 reads TGTGCCAGCAGCTTAGGGAGGCTAGGGAGGCTCGGTAACATTCAGTACTTC. Full variable domain (missing parts from reference TRBV7-2 and TRBJ2-4): GAGVSQSPSNKVTEKGKDVELRCDPISGHTALYWYRQSLGQGLEFLIYFQGNSAPDKSGLPSDRFSAERTGGSVSTLTIQRTQQEDSAVYLCASSLGRLGRLGNIQYFGAGTRLSVL.

The rearrangement uses TRBV2 and TRBJ2-1; TRBD2 matches at 8 bases. V was clipped by 4 bases and J by 8 bases; unmatched bases: 10. Germline V lookup: CDR1 SNHLY, CDR2 FYNNEI. CDR3 length: 15 residues. CDR3 loop: CASSGGLAGSHEQFF. Here the CDR3 DNA reads TGTGCCAGCAGTGGAGGTTTAGCGGGAAGTCATGAGCAGTTCTTC.

The rearrangement links TRBV19 to TRBJ1-5; D gene unclear. V lost 3 bases to trimming and J lost 4 bases, with 7 bases between them. Germline CDR1 is LNHDA and CDR2 is SQIVND (reference sequence). CDR3 length: 13 amino acids. CDR3 region: CASSIFQNQPQHF. CDR3 DNA sequence: TGTGCCAGTAGTATTTTTCAGAATCAGCCCCAGCATTTT.

CDR3 in DNA: TGTGCCAGCAGCTTGGCTGGGAGAAACACCGGGGAGCTGTTTTTT. This sequence encodes CASSLAGRNTGELFF. This chain uses TRBV5-4 with TRBJ2-2; possible D gene TRBD2, 5 bases. Germline values: CDR1 SGHNT, CDR2 YYREEE (reference sequence). Trimming cost V 0 bases and J 2 bases, with 8 bases left between them. The CDR3 length is 15 residues.

The chain has TRBV6-1 and TRBJ1-3, with 11 bases aligning to TRBD1. The CDR3 is made up of 15 amino acids. The V gene end was trimmed by 6 bases and the J gene end by 6 bases; junction bases not matched to a gene: 7. Germline V CDR1 and CDR2: MNHNS, SASEGT. The CDR3 loop is CASRRDRGIQNTIYF. Written as DNA, the CDR3 is TGTGCCAGCAGGAGGGACAGGGGGATACAAAACACCATATATTTT.

The chain uses TRBV9 and TRBJ2-1, with 10 bases aligning to TRBD2. Germline CDR1 reads SGDLS; CDR2 reads YYNGEE. The CDR3 contains 13 residues. J gave up 5 bases and V 8 bases, and 4 bases lay outside the gene matches. CDR3 coding DNA: TGTGCCAGTAAGCGGGAGGGCCACAATGAGCAGTTCTTC. Amino acid sequence: CASKREGHNEQFF.

The CDR3: CASSLQMNTEAFF. In DNA, the CDR3 is TGTGCCAGCAGCCTACAGATGAACACTGAAGCTTTCTTT. The J gene is TRBJ1-1, the V gene TRBV5-8; no clear D gene. This CDR3 region has 13 residues. V lost 4 bases and J lost 0, with 7 bases in between. From germline, CDR1 is SGHTS and CDR2 YDEGEE.

This chain uses TRBV5-3 with TRBJ1-6, with 8 bases matching TRBD1. TRBV5-3 is reported as an ORF; its role is uncertain. This CDR3 has 13 amino acids. Trimming at V came to 10 bases and at J to 9 bases, leaving 9 bases not matched to a gene. The CDR3 sequence is CAGNRDRCSPLHF. The CDR3 DNA reads as TGTGCCGGGAACCGGGACAGGTGTTCACCCCTCCACTTT.